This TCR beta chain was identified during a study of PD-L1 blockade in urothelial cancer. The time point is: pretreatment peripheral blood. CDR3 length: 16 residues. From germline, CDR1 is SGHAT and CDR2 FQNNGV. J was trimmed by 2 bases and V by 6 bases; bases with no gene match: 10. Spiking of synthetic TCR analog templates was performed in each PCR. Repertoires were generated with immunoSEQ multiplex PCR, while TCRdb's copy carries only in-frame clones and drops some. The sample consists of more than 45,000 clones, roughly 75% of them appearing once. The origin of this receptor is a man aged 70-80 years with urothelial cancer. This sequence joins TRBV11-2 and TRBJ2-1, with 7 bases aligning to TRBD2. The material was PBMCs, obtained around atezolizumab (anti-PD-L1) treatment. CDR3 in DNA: TGTGCCAGCAGTCTAAGGCTAGCGGAACCCTACAATGAGCAGTTCTTC. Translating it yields CASSLRLAEPYNEQFF.